This is a list of T cell receptor beta chains from one sample in a study of blood T cell repertoires in COVID-19. Only in-frame clones appear in the TCRdb table, and some are missing; sequencing was by immunoSEQ multiplex PCR. The profile shows around 150,000 clones, 60% to 85% of them singletons. The sequencing sample was made of peripheral blood. Receptors originate from a man between 50 and 59 years old with acute or convalescent COVID-19. CDR3s leave out the opening cysteine and the closing phenylalanine or tryptophan.

CDR3aa,j_gene,v_gene
ASTVAGGYNEQF,TRBJ2-1,TRBV3-1/TRBV3-2
SVVADRDQPQH,TRBJ1-5,TRBV29-1
SGRAGWGKAF,TRBJ1-1,TRBV29-1
ASSTGQGVETQY,TRBJ2-5,TRBV5-6
ASSEGRSSNQPQH,TRBJ1-5,TRBV6-1
SVLGLAGVDTQY,TRBJ2-3,TRBV29-1
AWSVENYGYT,TRBJ1-2,TRBV30
ASSLAVQETQY,TRBJ2-5,TRBV10-2
ATGRGRSSYNEQF,TRBJ2-1,TRBV30
ASSRAGPGTDTQY,TRBJ2-3,TRBV6-5
ASRGGTGRTGELF,TRBJ2-2,TRBV7-2
ASRGAGAGANVLT,TRBJ2-6,TRBV19
ASTPTNTGELF,TRBJ2-2,TRBV12-3/TRBV12-4
ASSEDGQGTDTQY,TRBJ2-3,TRBV2
AWSVSGGGYT,TRBJ1-2,TRBV30
ASSLTPGQGASNYGYT,TRBJ1-2,TRBV18
ASRSQGALLSDTQY,TRBJ2-3,TRBV2
ASSSPRDNGNTIY,TRBJ1-3,TRBV5-1
ASSLEPGGVETQY,TRBJ2-5,TRBV5-1
ASSPREGEKLF,TRBJ1-4,TRBV18
ATSDPDRPHEQY,TRBJ2-7,TRBV24-1
ASSYGMQMNTEAF,TRBJ1-1,TRBV6-5
ASSVQGRGGYT,TRBJ1-2,TRBV5-4
ASSEREDTEAF,TRBJ1-1,TRBV25-1
ASSHPISSGKAGELF,TRBJ2-2,TRBV14
AWSVRDRASDSYGYT,TRBJ1-2,TRBV30